This TCR beta chain derives from a study of early stage breast cancer tumors (dated 2017 in TCRdb). Broadly, across the study: Of the roughly 16 invasive breast tumors, roughly 13 were found to be estrogen receptor-positive, progesterone receptor-positive and HER2-negative. The samples as a whole yielded about 2,400,000 detected templates, corresponding to 950,000 to 1,300,000 unique clonotypes. On average, each sample got around 10-fold read coverage. About 70% of the 12 ER+/PR+/HER2- tumors were invasive ductal carcinomas, while the other four were invasive lobular carcinomas.

Each sample was amplified as two independent genomic DNA replicates: approximately 0.49 ug for blood and roughly 1.4 ug for tumor or normal breast. Following the manufacturer's instructions, the ImmunoSeq Intro kit was used to carry out TCRB sequencing on genomic DNA. For absolute quantification, the roughly 30-cycle multiplex PCR included proprietary primers along with spike-in control sequences. Single-end 150-bp reads were used to sequence an 87-bp fragment spanning the CDR3 and the flanking V and J genes. Each lane of an Illumina MiSeq using version 3.0 chemistry carried seven multiplexed samples, with two replicates per sample. Per the original workflow: Raw data were processed by the vendor's proprietary pipeline, with both replicates merged into one result per sample. A clonotype was defined as productive rearrangements that share the same V-gene family, CDR3 amino acid sequence and J-gene segment. To compute clonality, the normalized Shannon entropy (Pielou evenness) of TCRB abundances was subtracted from 1. To estimate T cell density, the total number of templates was divided by the input cell count, which was inferred from how much DNA went in. Total repertoire diversity and clonality were estimated with Recon using default parameters. Clonotypes with over 0.1% abundance in tumor and at least 32-fold higher abundance in tumor than in normal breast were defined as tumor-enriched. Sourced from immuneACCESS, this table was stored by TCRdb with only in-frame sequences that have V and J called. A share of the clones is absent; for the studies checked, an unresolved V gene accounts for under half, and the remainder has no known explanation. D and trimming were read from the DNA, whereas the V and J calls and clone size are those reported in that table. This sample has 30,000 or so clones in its table, and approximately 70% of those were observed once. The ten most abundant clones make up approximately 4.4% of the sample.

The sample holds a few counts of this clone. What antigen it recognizes has not been identified. The input lacks base qualities; no much larger clone sits a single base away. What the study reported, not specific to this receptor: Greater similarity was observed between blood and normal breast repertoires than between blood and tumor repertoires, and tumor was distinguished from normal in about 85% of the 16 patients when each tissue was compared with blood. Chain pairing and functional markers such as CD4, CD8 and FOXP3 were missed by bulk genomic DNA sequencing of unsorted cells. Compared with adjacent normal breast tissue, tumors had higher clonality and roughly 2.5-fold greater T cell density. Enriched TCRB sequences shared across patients were found to be mostly commonly generated sequences that were unlikely to play an important role in the tumor microenvironment. Analysis by tumor subtype was prevented by the small cohort size.

The study profiled bulk TCR beta-chain repertoires in matched peripheral blood, tumor and adjacent normal breast tissue taken from about 15 patients with early-stage breast cancer. Before surgery, roughly 5-11 mL of whole blood was collected into EDTA tubes and then processed within 2 hours. Ficoll-Paque centrifugation in SepMate-50 tubes was used to isolate peripheral blood mononuclear cells. PBMCs were cryopreserved in roughly 90% FBS with about 10% DMSO in aliquots of about 1.8 to 4.5 million cells and stored in liquid nitrogen. Genomic DNA was extracted with the Qiagen AllPrep DNA/RNA Mini kit. The CDR3 starts with the cysteine, ends with the phenylalanine, and has 11 residues. Only CDR3 DNA remains: 33 bases, in frame from the first base. Taken from the germline V gene (reference sequence), the CDR1 and CDR2 loops are DFQATT and SNEGSKA. V loses 4 bases of germline sequence and J loses 8 bases, and the interval between the two ends is 11 bases.

The sample taken for sequencing was blood. The sequence was collected from a person aged 40-50 years with breast cancer. The chain links TRBV20-1 with TRBJ1-2; there is no confident call for the D gene. The nucleotides are TGCAGTGCTATAGTCCTGGGGGGCTACACCTTC. Protein translation: CSAIVLGGYTF.